The rows below give T cell receptor beta chains drawn from one sample of a study of control samples from healthy donors and cancer patients. Clones were read by immunoSEQ multiplex PCR, and TCRdb kept only the in-frame ones, dropping some. This repertoire includes fewer than 250,000 clones. The sequencing sample was made of blood. These receptors all come from a woman between 25 and 40 years old in good health. Each CDR3 is given with its conserved first and last residue. The order of the fields is J gene, D gene, V gene, CDR3 DNA, CDR3 protein. A D gene is named only where the DNA matches it firmly.

TRBJ2-7 | TRBD1 | TRBV10-3 | TGTGCCATCAGCACCGGGACAGCCCCCTACGAGCAGTACTTC | CAISTGTAPYEQYF
TRBJ2-7 | TRBD2 | TRBV30 | TGTGCCTGGAGTAAGGGCGGGAGTAGGTCCTACGAGCAGTACTTC | CAWSKGGSRSYEQYF
TRBJ2-2 | TRBD2 | TRBV4-1 | TGCGCCAGCAGCCACCGGACTAGCGGGGACGCCGGGGAGCTGTTTTTT | CASSHRTSGDAGELFF
TRBJ1-1 | NA | TRBV10-3 | TGTGCCATCAGTGAGGGGGGCAGGGCTGAAGCTTTCTTT | CAISEGGRAEAFF
TRBJ1-2 | NA | TRBV16 | TGTGCCAGCAGCCAATCAGCTAGGACAGTTTATGGCTACACCTTC | CASSQSARTVYGYTF
TRBJ1-2 | TRBD1 | TRBV28 | TGTGCCAGCAGTTTAAGGGGGACAGCCTATGGCTACACCTTC | CASSLRGTAYGYTF
TRBJ1-5 | TRBD1 | TRBV19 | TGTGCCAGTAGTATAAGACAGGGAGGTCAGCCCCAGCATTTT | CASSIRQGGQPQHF
TRBJ2-3 | NA | TRBV18 | TGTGCCAGCTCACCACCCGGAGCGGCGAGGATAGATACGCAGTATTTT | CASSPPGAARIDTQYF
TRBJ1-1 | NA | TRBV28 | TGTGCCAGCCAATCTGCGGGGACTGAAGCTTTCTTT | CASQSAGTEAFF
TRBJ2-5 | TRBD1 | TRBV24-1 | TGTGCCACCAGTGATCGGACAGGCGGGCAAGAGACCCAGTACTTC | CATSDRTGGQETQYF
TRBJ2-1 | TRBD2 | TRBV5-4 | TGTGCCAGCAGCTTGGAGCGGGGGGGCCCAGGAGGGGAGCAGTTCTTC | CASSLERGGPGGEQFF
TRBJ2-7 | NA | TRBV2 | TGTGCCAGCAGCCCTATATACGAGCAGTACTTC | CASSPIYEQYF
TRBJ1-1 | NA | TRBV9 | TGTGCCAGCAGCGTAGGGCGGTTGAACACTGAAGCTTTCTTT | CASSVGRLNTEAFF
TRBJ1-1 | NA | TRBV5-1 | TGCGCCAGCAGCGCAACCGGGACACTGAACACTGAAGCTTTCTTT | CASSATGTLNTEAFF
TRBJ2-7 | TRBD1 | TRBV4-1 | TGCGCCAGCAGCCAAGGGCAGGGGGTTGGCTCCGAGCAGTACTTC | CASSQGQGVGSEQYF
TRBJ1-5 | TRBD1 | TRBV19 | TGTGCCAGTAGTATCGAAAGGGGGCGGCTGAGCAATCAGCCCCAGCATTTT | CASSIERGRLSNQPQHF
TRBJ1-2 | TRBD1 | TRBV3-1/TRBV3-2 | TGTGCCAGCAGCCCCTCAGGGGGCAGGGGGCCGGATGGCTACACCTTC | CASSPSGGRGPDGYTF
TRBJ1-6 | NA | TRBV10-3 | TGTGCCATCAGTGGGAGATTAAATTCACCCCTCCACTTT | CAISGRLNSPLHF
TRBJ2-6 | TRBD2 | TRBV19 | TGTGCCAGTAGACTAGCGGGGGGGGCTGGCGGGGCCAACGTCCTGACTTTC | CASRLAGGAGGANVLTF
TRBJ2-7 | NA | TRBV5-5 | TGTGCCAGCAGCCTGAGTGGGGGTTGGAGCTACGAGCAGTACTTC | CASSLSGGWSYEQYF
TRBJ1-3 | TRBD1 | TRBV6-8 | TGTGCCAGCAGTTACACCCGAAACCTAGACAGGGTCATTGGAAACACCATATATTTT | CASSYTRNLDRVIGNTIYF
TRBJ2-1 | TRBD2 | TRBV7-2 | TGTGCCAGCAGCTTAGGTCTAGCGGATTACAATGAGCAGTTCTTC | CASSLGLADYNEQFF
TRBJ1-2 | NA | TRBV6-6 | TGTGCCGGCAGTTATTCTCACACCTTC | CAGSYSHTF